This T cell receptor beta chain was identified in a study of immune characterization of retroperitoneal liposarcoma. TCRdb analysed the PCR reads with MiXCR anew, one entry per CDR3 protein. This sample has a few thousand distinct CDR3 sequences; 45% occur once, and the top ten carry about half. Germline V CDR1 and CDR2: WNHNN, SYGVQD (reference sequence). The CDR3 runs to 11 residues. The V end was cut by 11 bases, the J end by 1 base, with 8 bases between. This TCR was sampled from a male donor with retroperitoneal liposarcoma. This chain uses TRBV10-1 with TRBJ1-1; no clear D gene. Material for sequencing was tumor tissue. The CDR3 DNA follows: TGCGCCCGGAGGCGGAACACTGAAGCTTTCTTT. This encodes CARRRNTEAFF.